Listed here is a single T cell receptor beta chain. The target antigen is unknown. This CDR3 comprises 13 residues. Germline CDR1 DFQATT, CDR2 SNEGSKA (reference sequence). V was pared by 1 base and J by 8 bases, with 2 bases of the junction left unmatched. As to treatment: roughly ten-day PBMC culture with coronavirus spike peptide pools or control peptides (ViraFEST assay). For ViraFEST, peptide pools expanded antigen-specific T cells, after which the TCRs were sequenced. The Oncomine TCR Beta short-read assay was applied to DNA of cultured CD4+ T cells. From the PCR reads, TCRdb called clonotypes with MiXCR, one entry per CDR3 protein. The profile shows 20,000 to 25,000 distinct CDR3 sequences, under 75% of them singletons. These data come from a study of vaccination and CD4 T cells after COVID-19. Study-level findings and limits: Post-infection sampling omitted early timepoints and covered relatively few convalescent patients.

The rearrangement joins TRBV20-1 to TRBJ2-4, with TRBD1 matching over 10 bases. This TCR came from a human donor who had recovered from COVID-19. Sequencing was carried out using CD4+ T cells from blood, cultured in vitro. This CDR3 is CSARGTGGYIQYF. The DNA of the CDR3 is TGCAGTGCTAGAGGGACAGGGGGGTACATTCAGTACTTC.